This T cell receptor (beta chain) originates from a study of CD8 T cells in Susac syndrome. Study findings and constraints: An acknowledgment was made by the study that its TCR sequencing and HLA analysis involved relatively few individuals.

Roughly 0.45 to 1 ug RNA was reverse transcribed with random hexamers. By means of immunoSEQ multiplex PCR, TCR beta CDR3 spanning 54 Vbeta and 13 Jbeta underwent amplification. From the immunoSEQ multiplex PCR reads, TCRdb called clonotypes with MiXCR, one entry per CDR3 protein. The data show approximately 210,000 distinct CDR3 sequences, 95% seen once. TEMRA cells were enriched by FACS, while CD8+ and CD4+ T cells were obtained through a negative isolation that was performed magnetically. The CDR3 is made up of 17 amino acids. Germline CDR1 SQVTM, CDR2 ANQGSEA. Deletions cut 8 bases from V and 2 bases from J, with 28 bases between. As to this clonotype: The antigen is not known.

The origin of this receptor is a human donor with multiple sclerosis. Sequenced material: CD4+ T cells from PBMCs. The chain employs TRBV29-1 and TRBJ2-7; tentatively, D is TRBD1 (6 bases). The CDR3 DNA reads as TGCAGCAGCCCAGGGGCGTTGTGGGGCGGCAAGACCTACGAGCAGTACTTC. This gives the protein CSSPGALWGGKTYEQYF.